A single T cell receptor (beta chain) is shown here with its context. Its target is not known. These data belong to a study of CD8+ T cells in alopecia areata. The germline gives CDR1 GTSNPN, CDR2 SVGIG (reference sequence). V gave up 5 bases and J gave up 0 bases, with 5 bases separating them. The CDR3 consists of 13 residues. The treatment: oral pan-JAK inhibitor, 5-10 mg twice daily. Reverse transcribed after extraction, RNA yielded cDNA as the sequencing template. Some clones are missing from TCRdb's copy, which holds only in-frame ones; the method was immunoSEQ multiplex PCR. The sample lists some 240,000 clones; approximately 57% were seen once. Study observations and caveats: Expanded CD8+ clones among the top 100, as well as scalp clonality, were significantly decreased by tofacitinib. Sequence data from scalp samples additionally include resident alphabeta T cells of normal skin. Normal scalp showed lower clonality than lesional scalp, especially alopecia totalis/universalis.

The material sequenced was CD4+ T cells sorted from blood, taken at week 4, from a patient treated with tofacitinib. This chain connects TRBV30 to TRBJ2-6; D call uncertain. The TCR was taken from a human donor with alopecia areata. As DNA, the CDR3 is TGTGCCTGGGCCCGCTCTGGGGCCAACGTCCTGACTTTC. This codes for CAWARSGANVLTF.